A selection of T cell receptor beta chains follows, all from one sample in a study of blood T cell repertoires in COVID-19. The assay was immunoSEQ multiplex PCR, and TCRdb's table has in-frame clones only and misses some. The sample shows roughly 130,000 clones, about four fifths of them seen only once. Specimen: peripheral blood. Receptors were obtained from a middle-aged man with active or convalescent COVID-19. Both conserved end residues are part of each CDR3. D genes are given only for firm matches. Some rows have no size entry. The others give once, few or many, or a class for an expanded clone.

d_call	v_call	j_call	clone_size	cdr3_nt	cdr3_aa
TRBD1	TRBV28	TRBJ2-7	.	TGTGCCAGCAGGATCGGAGGACAGGTCTACGAGCAGTACTTC	CASRIGGQVYEQYF
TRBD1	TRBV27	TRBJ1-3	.	TGTGCCAGCAGTTTATCGGGGACAGGGATTGGAAACACCATATATTTT	CASSLSGTGIGNTIYF
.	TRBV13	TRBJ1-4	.	TGTGCCAGCAGCGTCGGGAGAAGGACTAATGAAAAACTGTTTTTT	CASSVGRRTNEKLFF
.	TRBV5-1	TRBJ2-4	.	TGCGCCAGCAGCTCGAGCCTTTTCGACAGTTTAAACAAAAACATTCAGTACTTC	CASSSSLFDSLNKNIQYF
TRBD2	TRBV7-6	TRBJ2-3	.	TGTGCCAGCAGCTTGGAAGCTAGCGGGGGGTGGTATACGCAGTATTTT	CASSLEASGGWYTQYF
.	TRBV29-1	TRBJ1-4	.	TGCAGCGTTGAAGATCAACAGACAACTAATGAAAAACTGTTTTTT	CSVEDQQTTNEKLFF
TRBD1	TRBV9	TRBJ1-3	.	TGTGCCAGCAGCTCCCGAGAGACAGGGGCTGGAAACACCATATATTTT	CASSSRETGAGNTIYF
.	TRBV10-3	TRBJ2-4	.	TGTGCCATCAGTGAAGGCCCAGGGGAGGCCAAAAACATTCAGTACTTC	CAISEGPGEAKNIQYF
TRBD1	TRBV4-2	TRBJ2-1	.	TGTGCCAGCAGCCCCCCGCACAGGGGGTCGGGTGAGCAGTTCTTC	CASSPPHRGSGEQFF
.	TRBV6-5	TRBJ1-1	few	TGTGCCAGCAGCCGACCCGGGAACGGCGAAGCTTTCTTT	CASSRPGNGEAFF
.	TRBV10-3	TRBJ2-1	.	TGTGCCACCCGGGACAATGAGCAGTTCTTC	CATRDNEQFF
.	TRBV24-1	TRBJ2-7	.	TGTGCCACCAGTCCCAACGAGGGGGACGAGCAGTACTTC	CATSPNEGDEQYF
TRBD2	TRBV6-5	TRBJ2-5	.	TGTGCCAGCAGCTGGACTAGCGGGCAAGAGACCCAGTACTTC	CASSWTSGQETQYF
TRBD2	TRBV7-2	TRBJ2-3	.	TGTGCCAGCAGCTTACATCAGCGGGGGACTACAGATACGCAGTATTTT	CASSLHQRGTTDTQYF
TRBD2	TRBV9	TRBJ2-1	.	TGTGCCAGCAGCGTAGGACTTGGAGCGGGGGCCCCCAATGAGCAGTTCTTC	CASSVGLGAGAPNEQFF
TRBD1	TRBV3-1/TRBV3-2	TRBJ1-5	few	TGTGCCAGCAGCCTTCGGGACAGCGATCAGCCCCAGCATTTT	CASSLRDSDQPQHF
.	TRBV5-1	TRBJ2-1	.	TGCGCCAGCAGCTACGTGGGCCAGGGGATCGATGAGCAGTTCTTC	CASSYVGQGIDEQFF
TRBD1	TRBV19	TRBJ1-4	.	TGTGCCAGTAGTCTTCAGGGGACAGGTAATGAAAAACTGTTTTTT	CASSLQGTGNEKLFF
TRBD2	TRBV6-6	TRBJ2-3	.	TGTGCCAGCAGTCAAACCCTGAGCGGGGGGGCACGGGATACGCAGTATTTT	CASSQTLSGGARDTQYF
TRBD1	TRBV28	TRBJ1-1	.	TGTGCCAGCAGTTCGGGACAGCTCATGAACACTGAAGCTTTCTTT	CASSSGQLMNTEAFF
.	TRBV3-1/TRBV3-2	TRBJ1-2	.	TGTGCCAGCAGCCAAGTCCTTAGTGTGGAGTTTTCCTATGGCTACACCTTC	CASSQVLSVEFSYGYTF
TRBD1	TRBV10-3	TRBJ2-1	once	TGTGCCATCAGGATGGACAGGGGGCGAGTCAGTGAGCAGTTCTTC	CAIRMDRGRVSEQFF
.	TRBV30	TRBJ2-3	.	TGTGCCTGGCAACTAGGAGATACGCAGTATTTT	CAWQLGDTQYF
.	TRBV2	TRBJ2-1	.	TGTGCCAGCAGTGGTCAGGGGTGGGGTAATGAGCAGTTCTTC	CASSGQGWGNEQFF
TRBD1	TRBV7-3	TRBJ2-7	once	TGTGCCAGCACCACCGGGACAGGCTCCTACGAGCAGTACTTC	CASTTGTGSYEQYF
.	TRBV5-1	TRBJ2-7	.	TGCGCCAGCAGCTTTCAACCTGGACAGAATACCTACGAGCAGTACTTC	CASSFQPGQNTYEQYF
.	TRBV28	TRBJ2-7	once	TGTGCCAGCAGTTTGTGGGGGGGCATGGGCGAGCAGTACTTC	CASSLWGGMGEQYF
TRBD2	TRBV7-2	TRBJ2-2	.	TGTGCCAGCAGCCCGTCCCATCGCGGGGGTTCCGGGGAGCTGTTTTTT	CASSPSHRGGSGELFF
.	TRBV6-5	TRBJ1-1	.	TGTGCCAGCAGTCCCTTCGACAGAGGGAACACTGAAGCTTTCTTT	CASSPFDRGNTEAFF
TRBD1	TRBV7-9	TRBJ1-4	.	TGTGCCAGCAGCTCAGACAGGGTGGGGGAAAAACTGTTTTTT	CASSSDRVGEKLFF
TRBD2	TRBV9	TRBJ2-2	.	TGTGCCAGCAGCGTTGGGACTAGCGGGGGGTTTAGCACCGGGGAGCTGTTTTTT	CASSVGTSGGFSTGELFF
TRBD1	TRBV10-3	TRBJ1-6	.	TGTGCGACTAGTCAGGGGACAGGGAGTTCCTATAATTCACCCCTCCACTTT	CATSQGTGSSYNSPLHF
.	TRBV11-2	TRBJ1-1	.	TGTGCCAGCAGCTCGACCCGGGGGTCGGGTGAAGCTTTCTTT	CASSSTRGSGEAFF
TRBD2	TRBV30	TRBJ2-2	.	TGTGCCTGGAGGAGGACTAGCGGGGGATACCTCAACACCGGGGAGCTGTTTTTT	CAWRRTSGGYLNTGELFF
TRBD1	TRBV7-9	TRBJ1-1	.	TGTGCCAGCAGTCGACAGGGGGGGATGAACACTGAAGCTTTCTTT	CASSRQGGMNTEAFF
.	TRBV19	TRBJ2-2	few	TGTGCCAGTAGTATGACAGGTTCTACCGGGGAGCTGTTTTTT	CASSMTGSTGELFF
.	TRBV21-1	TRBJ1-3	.	TGTGCCAGCAGCAAACAGGGGTCTGGAAACACCATATATTTT	CASSKQGSGNTIYF
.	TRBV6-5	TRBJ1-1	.	TGTGCCAGTAGGGAGGTTAACACTGAAGCTTTCTTT	CASREVNTEAFF
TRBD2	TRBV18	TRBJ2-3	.	TGTGCCAGCTCACCCAGGGAGACGGGGGGAACCACAGATACGCAGTATTTT	CASSPRETGGTTDTQYF
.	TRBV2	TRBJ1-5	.	TGTGCCAGCAGTTCCGCGGGTGGGAGCAATCAGCCCCAGCATTTT	CASSSAGGSNQPQHF
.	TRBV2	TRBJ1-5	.	TGTGCCAGCAAGGGACTAATTAATCAGCCCCAGCATTTT	CASKGLINQPQHF
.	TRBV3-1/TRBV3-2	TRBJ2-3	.	TGTGCCAGCAGCCAATCCTGGGCCGATACGCAGTATTTT	CASSQSWADTQYF
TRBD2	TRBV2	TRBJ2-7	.	TGTGCCAGCAGTGACTTACTAGCGGGGGGACGAGAGCAGTACTTC	CASSDLLAGGREQYF
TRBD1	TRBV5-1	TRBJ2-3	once	TGCGCCAGCAGCTTGCCTACCGGGACAGGGGGCGATACGCAGTATTTT	CASSLPTGTGGDTQYF
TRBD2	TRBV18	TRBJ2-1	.	TGTGCCAGCTCCCGTTATGGGAGCGGGGGTTACAATGAGCAGTTCTTC	CASSRYGSGGYNEQFF
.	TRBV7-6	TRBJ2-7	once	TGTGCCAGCAGCTTAACCCTGAGCTCCTACGAGCAGTACTTC	CASSLTLSSYEQYF
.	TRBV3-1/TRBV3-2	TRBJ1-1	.	TGTGCCAGCAGCCAGAACAGGGACACTGAAGCTTTCTTT	CASSQNRDTEAFF
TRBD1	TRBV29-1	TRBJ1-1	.	TGCAGCGTTGAAGGGCAGGGGGTGACCACTGAAGCTTTCTTT	CSVEGQGVTTEAFF
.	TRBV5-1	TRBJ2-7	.	TGCGCCAGCAGCTTGGGGGGCCCAACCTACGAGCAGTACTTC	CASSLGGPTYEQYF
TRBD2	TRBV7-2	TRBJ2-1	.	TGTGCCAGCAGCTTGGCCCTATTAGCGGGGGGTTACAATGAGCAGTTCTTC	CASSLALLAGGYNEQFF
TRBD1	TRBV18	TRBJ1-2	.	TGTGCCAGCTCACCACAAGGGACAGGGGGAGTAATGAGTTATGGCTACACCTTC	CASSPQGTGGVMSYGYTF
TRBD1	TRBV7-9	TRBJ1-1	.	TGTGCCAGCAGCTTAGCGATGACAGGGGGCAGCACTGAAGCTTTCTTT	CASSLAMTGGSTEAFF
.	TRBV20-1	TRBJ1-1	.	TGCAGTGCCTCGGGGAACACTGAAGCTTTCTTT	CSASGNTEAFF
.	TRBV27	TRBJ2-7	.	TGTGCCAGCAGTTTATGGGGGGACGCCTACGAGCAGTACTTC	CASSLWGDAYEQYF
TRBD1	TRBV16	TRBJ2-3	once	TGTGCCAGCAGCCCTAACAGGGGGCTGGGAGATACGCAGTATTTT	CASSPNRGLGDTQYF
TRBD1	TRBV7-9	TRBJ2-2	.	TGTGCCAGCAGCCCCCAGACAGGGTACACCGGGGAGCTGTTTTTT	CASSPQTGYTGELFF
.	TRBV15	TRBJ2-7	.	TGTGCCACCAGCAGAGAAGCGACAGGCAACCTCGAGCAGTACTTC	CATSREATGNLEQYF